These T cell receptor beta chains were read from a single sample in a study of blood T cell repertoires in COVID-19. Here immunoSEQ multiplex PCR was the method, and the copy in TCRdb shows in-frame clones only, minus some. The sample holds roughly 110,000 clones, around 89% seen once. The specimen was peripheral blood. Source of these receptors: a man aged 45 to 65 with active or convalescent COVID-19. Each CDR3 is given with its conserved first and last residue. Fields, in order: J gene, V gene, clone size, D gene, CDR3 DNA, CDR3 protein. The D gene is left open where the match is weak. Clone size is not always given. Where it is, it says once, few, many or a class for expanded clones.

TRBJ2-5 | TRBV24-1 | NA | TRBD2 | TGTGCCACCAGTTACGGGGTAGCGGGAGGGCCTGGAGAGACCCAGTACTTC | CATSYGVAGGPGETQYF
TRBJ2-1 | TRBV29-1 | NA | TRBD2 | TGCAGCACTGAAGCGCTGTGGGCGGGAGTCAATGAGCAGTTCTTC | CSTEALWAGVNEQFF
TRBJ1-1 | TRBV28 | NA | NA | TGTGCCAGCAGTTTAGTTAAGAGGGGTGGAGGGACTGAAGCTTTCTTT | CASSLVKRGGGTEAFF
TRBJ2-5 | TRBV5-1 | NA | NA | TGCGCCAGCAGCTTGCTTCAGGACCAAGAGACCCAGTACTTC | CASSLLQDQETQYF
TRBJ1-4 | TRBV5-6 | NA | NA | TGTGCCAGCAGCTTGGGTGGGGGCTCAGGTGAAAAACTGTTTTTT | CASSLGGGSGEKLFF
TRBJ2-7 | TRBV6-5 | NA | TRBD2 | TGTGCCAGCAGTTACTCTAGCGGGAGAGGGGGGGGAGAGCAGTACTTC | CASSYSSGRGGGEQYF
TRBJ1-1 | TRBV14 | NA | TRBD1 | TGTGCCAGCAGCCCAACCGGGACAGGGTCGACTGAAGCTTTCTTT | CASSPTGTGSTEAFF
TRBJ2-2 | TRBV5-6 | few | TRBD2 | TGTGCCAGCAGCTTGGGACTAGCGGAGAACACCGGGGAGCTGTTTTTT | CASSLGLAENTGELFF
TRBJ2-1 | TRBV19 | NA | TRBD2 | TGTGCCAGTAGTGCCGGGACTAGCGTATACAATGAGCAGTTCTTC | CASSAGTSVYNEQFF
TRBJ2-3 | TRBV27 | NA | NA | TGTGCCAGCAGTTTTGGAACTATAAATACGCAGTATTTT | CASSFGTINTQYF
TRBJ1-5 | TRBV28 | NA | TRBD1 | TGTGCCAGCAGTTACCCGACAGGGCCCAATCAGCCCCAGCATTTT | CASSYPTGPNQPQHF
TRBJ2-5 | TRBV15 | NA | NA | TGTGCCACCAGCAGAGATAACAGGGTGGAGACCCAGTACTTC | CATSRDNRVETQYF
TRBJ2-1 | TRBV2 | NA | TRBD1 | TGTGCCAGAGGGGACAGGGAGTCCTACAATGAGCAGTTCTTC | CARGDRESYNEQFF
TRBJ2-7 | TRBV28 | NA | NA | TGTGCCAGCAGTTTATTGGGGGAGGCCGAGCAGTACTTC | CASSLLGEAEQYF
TRBJ1-2 | TRBV27 | NA | NA | TGTGCCAGCAGTCCGCTGCAGGATAACTATGGCTACACCTTC | CASSPLQDNYGYTF
TRBJ2-3 | TRBV28 | NA | TRBD2 | TGTGCCAGCAGTTTCCCTCATCTAGCGAGCGGGGCAGATACGCAGTATTTT | CASSFPHLASGADTQYF
TRBJ2-2 | TRBV12-3/TRBV12-4 | NA | NA | TGTGCCAGCAGTTTATTCCGAGCCGTGGAGCTGTTTTTT | CASSLFRAVELFF
TRBJ2-3 | TRBV7-9 | NA | TRBD2 | TGTGCCCTCGGAGGGACTAGCGGACGCTCAGATACGCAGTATTTT | CALGGTSGRSDTQYF
TRBJ2-1 | TRBV28 | NA | TRBD2 | TGTGCCAGCAGTTTTGACCCCGGACTAGCGGGAGGGCAGCAGTTCTTC | CASSFDPGLAGGQQFF
TRBJ2-3 | TRBV4-2 | NA | NA | TGTGCCAGCAGCCGATTTACTAGCACAGATACGCAGTATTTT | CASSRFTSTDTQYF
TRBJ2-2 | TRBV27 | NA | NA | TGTGCCAGCAGTTTATCGTCCGGGAGTAGCACCGGGGAGCTGTTTTTT | CASSLSSGSSTGELFF
TRBJ1-5 | TRBV21-1 | once | NA | TGTGCCAGCAGCCGGGGGACAGCCGCGGGTCAGCCCCAGCATTTT | CASSRGTAAGQPQHF
TRBJ1-3 | TRBV3-1/TRBV3-2 | NA | NA | TGTGCCAGCAGCCAAGTCCGTAAACTTGGAAACACCATATATTTT | CASSQVRKLGNTIYF
TRBJ2-1 | TRBV2 | NA | TRBD2 | TGTGCCAGCAGTGTAAGGGGTCCGGGGGGTGAGCAGTTCTTC | CASSVRGPGGEQFF
TRBJ2-5 | TRBV15 | NA | TRBD1 | TGTGCCACCAGCAGAGATCGACCAGGGGGCAAAGAGACCCAGTACTTC | CATSRDRPGGKETQYF
TRBJ2-1 | TRBV7-2 | NA | TRBD2 | TGTGCCAGCAGCTTAGTCGGGCCGCTAGCGGGCAATGAGCAGTTCTTC | CASSLVGPLAGNEQFF
TRBJ1-2 | TRBV30 | NA | TRBD1 | TGTGCCTGCTGGAGGACACCACAGGGGGCGAATGGCTACACCTTC | CACWRTPQGANGYTF
TRBJ1-6 | TRBV6-1 | NA | TRBD1 | TGTGCCAGCAGTGAGACAGGGCACAATTCACCCCTCCACTTT | CASSETGHNSPLHF
TRBJ2-1 | TRBV10-3 | NA | TRBD2 | TGTGCCATCAGTGAGGGGACTAGCGGGAGTGTCGATGAGCAGTTCTTC | CAISEGTSGSVDEQFF
TRBJ1-5 | TRBV18 | NA | NA | TGTGCCAGCTCAGCCCAACCGGGTGCAGGAGGTCAGCCCCAGCATTTT | CASSAQPGAGGQPQHF
TRBJ1-2 | TRBV12-5 | NA | TRBD1 | TGTGCTAGTGGTTTGGTATTGGGAACAGGGGAATCTTATGGCTACACCTTC | CASGLVLGTGESYGYTF